The 22 T cell receptor beta chains below come from one sample, sequenced in a study of blood T cell repertoires in COVID-19. Data came from immunoSEQ multiplex PCR; TCRdb stores just in-frame clones and leaves some out. The sample shows under 75,000 clones, roughly 70% of them seen only once. Sequencing was done on a sample of peripheral blood. These receptors were obtained from a woman between 50 and 59 years old with active or convalescent COVID-19.

V is TRBV3-1 (or the pseudogene TRBV3-2) and J is TRBJ2-7; a weak D match, TRBD2 (7 bases). V was shortened by 4 bases and J by 3 bases, with 16 bases between the two germline ends. Germline V gene sequence: CDR1 LGHDT, CDR2 YNNKEL (reference sequence). The CDR3 runs 15 residues. CDR3 in DNA: TGTGCCAGCAGCCGACAGAGAAGGGGGGGCTACGAGCAGTACTTC. It is translated as CASSRQRRGGYEQYF.

The V call is TRBV19, the J call TRBJ2-4, with 9 positions matching TRBD1. Trimming cost V 8 bases and J 8 bases; bases outside gene matches: 10. This CDR3 contains 14 residues. Germline CDR1 LNHDA, CDR2 SQIVND (reference sequence). The CDR3 here is CASGDWDREDIQYF. As DNA, the CDR3 is TGTGCCAGTGGCGACTGGGACAGGGAGGACATTCAGTACTTC.

The J gene is TRBJ2-2, the V gene TRBV4-2, with D possibly being TRBD1 (5 bases). The CDR3 is made up of 16 amino acids. The V and J ends lost 0 bases and 4 bases respectively, with 12 bases between them. The V gene's germline CDR1 is LGHNA and CDR2 YNFKEQ. The CDR3 DNA reads TGTGCCAGCAGCCAAGATCCCGCCAGGGCCACCGGGGAGCTGTTTTTT. Translated: CASSQDPARATGELFF.

The CDR3 here is CASSPAILGNEQYF. CDR3 in DNA: TGTGCCAGCAGCCCGGCCATCCTAGGCAACGAGCAGTACTTC. This sequence joins TRBV2 and TRBJ2-7; D call uncertain. The length of the CDR3 is 14 residues. CDR1 and CDR2 (germline): SNHLY, FYNNEI. Trimming cost V 6 bases and J 5 bases, with 17 bases left between them.

The chain uses TRBV6-4 and TRBJ1-1; TRBD1 matches 8 bases. The J segment lost 8 bases and the V segment lost 2 bases, leaving 1 base of the junction unmatched. In germline, CDR1 is MRHNA, CDR2 SNTAGT. The CDR3 is made up of 12 amino acids. CDR3 loop: CASSDRDREAFF. The CDR3 nucleotides read TGTGCCAGCAGTGACCGGGACAGGGAAGCTTTCTTT.

The V and J genes are TRBV19 and TRBJ2-2; D gene uncertain. Germline V lookup: CDR1 LNHDA, CDR2 SQIVND (reference sequence). The CDR3 extends over 14 amino acids. The V gene lost 4 bases and the J gene lost 1 base, with 7 bases spanning the gap. CDR3 nucleotide sequence: TGTGCCAGTAGTAGACGCGGGAACACCGGGGAGCTGTTTTTT. Protein product: CASSRRGNTGELFF.

The chain links TRBV7-8 to TRBJ2-1, with 7 bases matching TRBD2. There are 17 residues in the CDR3. The V gene's germline CDR1 is SGHVS and CDR2 FQNEAQ. V lost 1 base to trimming and J lost 5 bases; unmatched junction nucleotides: 11. For the CDR3, the DNA is TGTGCCAGCAGCTTAGACTGGGCCCGCGCGGGAGACAATGAGCAGTTCTTC. Its translation: CASSLDWARAGDNEQFF.

J is TRBJ2-3 and V is TRBV19, with TRBD2 matching over 10 bases. The CDR3 has 17 residues. Per the germline V gene, CDR1 is LNHDA and CDR2 is SQIVND (reference sequence). Trimming took 5 bases from V and 4 from J; bases not matched to a gene: 12. CDR3: CASSPNPGLAFADTQYF. CDR3 bases: TGTGCCAGTAGTCCAAATCCGGGACTAGCGTTTGCAGATACGCAGTATTTT. The full variable domain, completed using reference TRBV19 and TRBJ2-3, is DGGITQSPKYLFRKEGQNVTLSCEQNLNHDAMYWYRQDPGQGLRLIYYSQIVNDFQKGDIAEGYSVSREKKESFPLTVTSAQKNPTAFYLCASSPNPGLAFADTQYFGPGTRLTVL.

The chain has TRBV6-2 or TRBV6-3 and TRBJ1-4; the D gene is possibly TRBD1 (6 bases). The CDR3 contains 16 residues. Per the germline V gene, CDR1 is MNHEY and CDR2 is SVGEGT. V lost 0 bases and J 8 bases, leaving 16 bases between the germline ends. The CDR3 DNA is TGTGCCAGCAGTTACTCGAAAGGGGGAGTACTCGAAAAACTGTTTTTT. Translating gives CASSYSKGGVLEKLFF.

This chain uses TRBV9 with TRBJ2-1, with D tentatively TRBD2 (6 bases). Trimming took off 4 bases at V and 0 bases at J, with 11 bases between the two ends. Germline V gives CDR1 SGDLS, CDR2 YYNGEE. CDR3 size: 15 residues. The CDR3: CASSPSVNSYNEQFF. In DNA form, the CDR3 reads TGTGCCAGCAGCCCTAGCGTCAACTCCTACAATGAGCAGTTCTTC. The full variable domain, completed using reference TRBV9 and TRBJ2-1, is DSGVTQTPKHLITATGQRVTLRCSPRSGDLSVYWYQQSLDQGLQFLIQYYNGEERAKGNILERFSAQQFPDLHSELNLSSLELGDSALYFCASSPSVNSYNEQFFGPGTRLTVL.

The genes are TRBV29-1 and TRBJ1-5; no clear D gene. Germline V gene lookup returns CDR1 SQVTM and CDR2 ANQGSEA. V lost 5 bases, J lost 4 bases, and 15 bases lay in between. The CDR3 contains 14 residues. CDR3 nucleotides: TGCAGCGTTACCTCGGGGAGTCAAAATCAGCCCCAGCATTTT. This sequence encodes CSVTSGSQNQPQHF. The full variable domain, its missing parts supplied by reference TRBV29-1 and TRBJ1-5, is SAVISQKPSRDICQRGTSLTIQCQVDSQVTMMFWYRQQPGQSLTLIATANQGSEATYESGFVIDKFPISRPNLTFSTLTVSNMSPEDSSIYLCSVTSGSQNQPQHFGDGTRLSIL.

The chain couples TRBV30 to TRBJ2-7; D unresolved. CDR1 is GTSNPN and CDR2 is SVGIG in the germline V gene (reference sequence). The CDR3 contains 11 residues. Trimming took 2 bases from V and 3 from J, leaving 5 bases between them. The CDR3 here is CAWSIRYEQYF. CDR3 nucleotide sequence: TGTGCCTGGAGTATCCGCTACGAGCAGTACTTC.

The chain combines TRBV30 with TRBJ1-2; TRBD1 aligns across 7 bases. With 1 base clipped from V and 7 bases from J, the junction kept 0 bases outside the gene matches. The CDR3 spans 11 residues. Germline lookup yields CDR1 GTSNPN and CDR2 SVGIG (reference sequence). CDR3: CAWSDRGGYTF. DNA for the CDR3: TGTGCCTGGAGTGACAGGGGTGGCTACACCTTC.

This rearrangement joins TRBV7-2 to TRBJ2-4, with 7 bases fitting TRBD1. This CDR3 contains 14 residues. Germline V lookup: CDR1 SGHTA, CDR2 FQGNSA. The junction had 7 bases not matched to a gene; V was cut back by 4 bases and J by 7 bases. The CDR3 DNA follows: TGTGCCAGCAGCTCCCGACAGGGAGAGAACATTCAGTACTTC. It is translated as CASSSRQGENIQYF.

The chain links TRBV10-3 to TRBJ1-1; tentative D call: TRBD1 (5 bases). Germline-derived CDR1 and CDR2 are ENHRY and SYGVKD. The CDR3 runs to 14 residues. The germline V and J ends were trimmed by 0 bases and 1 base, with 6 bases remaining between them. CDR3 DNA sequence: TGTGCCATCAGTGAGTCAGGACAGAACACTGAAGCTTTCTTT. This gives the protein CAISESGQNTEAFF.

The chain combines TRBV11-1 with TRBJ2-7; tentatively, D is TRBD2 (6 bases). V was cut by 5 bases and J by 2 bases, with 19 bases left in between. The CDR3 spans 16 residues. Germline CDR1 SGHAT, CDR2 FQDESV (reference sequence). The CDR3 coding sequence is TGTGCCAGCAGCCTTAACCCGCGGGACTTCCCCTACGAGCAGTACTTC. This sequence encodes CASSLNPRDFPYEQYF.

The chain employs TRBV7-2 and TRBJ1-5, with a possible D match to TRBD1 (6 bases). In germline, CDR1 is SGHTA, CDR2 FQGNSA. Trimming cost V 1 base and J 0 bases, with 7 bases left between them. This CDR3 region has 15 residues. CDR3 residues: CASSLEGVSNQPQHF. The CDR3 DNA sequence: TGTGCCAGCAGCTTAGAGGGGGTTAGCAATCAGCCCCAGCATTTT.

The chain is built from TRBV19 and TRBJ1-1, with 7 bases matching TRBD1. CDR3 length equals 16 residues. V gave up 5 bases and J gave up 0 bases; unmatched junction bases: 9. Germline CDR1 reads LNHDA; CDR2 reads SQIVND (reference sequence). CDR3 region: CASSRQGGDMNTEAFF. CDR3 in DNA: TGTGCCAGTAGTCGCCAGGGGGGAGACATGAACACTGAAGCTTTCTTT.

The gene calls are TRBV28 and TRBJ1-5; TRBD1 agrees at 7 bases. Unmatched junction bases numbered 8, after V lost 6 bases and J lost 3 bases. Looked up from germline, CDR1 is MDHEN and CDR2 is SYDVKM. The CDR3 length is 15 residues. The CDR3 DNA reads TGTGCCAGCAGCCACCCTGACAGGGTCAATCAGCCCCAGCATTTT. Protein sequence: CASSHPDRVNQPQHF. Together with reference TRBV28 and TRBJ1-5, the CDR3 gives the full variable domain: DVKVTQSSRYLVKRTGEKVFLECVQDMDHENMFWYRQDPGLGLRLIYFSYDVKMKEKGDIPEGYSVSREKKERFSLILESASTNQTSMYLCASSHPDRVNQPQHFGDGTRLSIL.

The CDR3 region is CASSVELVSSGNTIYF. In nucleotides, the CDR3 is TGTGCCAGCAGTGTCGAACTAGTCAGCTCTGGAAACACCATATATTTT. The J gene is TRBJ1-3, the V gene TRBV6-1; no clear D. This CDR3 region has 16 residues. Germline lookup yields CDR1 MNHNS and CDR2 SASEGT. Trimming stripped 4 bases from V and 0 bases from J, with 13 bases between.

V gene TRBV5-1 combines with J gene TRBJ1-6; the D gene is possibly TRBD1 (5 bases). Deletions cut 1 base from V and 11 bases from J, with 16 bases between. Germline-derived CDR1 and CDR2 are SGHRS and YFSETQ. The CDR3 length is 15 residues. CDR3 loop: CASSLSGQGKTPLHF. Written as DNA, the CDR3 is TGCGCCAGCAGCTTGAGTGGCCAGGGCAAAACACCCCTCCACTTT.

The chain combines TRBV28 with TRBJ1-1, with D perhaps TRBD1 (6 bases). This CDR3 has 13 amino acids. V was shortened by 11 bases and J by 0 bases, with 13 bases between the two germline ends. The germline CDR1 and CDR2 sequences are MDHEN and SYDVKM. The DNA for the CDR3 is TGTGCCGGTAAACAGGGACTGAACACTGAAGCTTTCTTT. Protein product: CAGKQGLNTEAFF.